These T cell receptor beta chains were read from a single sample in a study of cytomegalovirus exposure and HLA in healthy donors. The assay was immunoSEQ multiplex PCR, and TCRdb's table has in-frame clones only and misses some. The sample includes 160,000 or so clones, approximately 81% of them seen just once. Sequenced material: PBMCs. All receptors derive from a young man in good health and CMV-seronegative. CDR3s leave out the opening cysteine and the closing phenylalanine or tryptophan.

TRBJ2-5,TRBV30,AWSVGSGAHQETQY
TRBJ2-1,TRBV13,ASSRSGKTSGSMNEQF
TRBJ2-2,TRBV5-4,ASSLRDRNLGELF
TRBJ1-2,TRBV4-1,ASSQESRGRRYGYT
TRBJ2-5,TRBV11-2,ASSHEGLPGEAQY
TRBJ2-1,TRBV27,ASSSGLAGRNEQF
TRBJ2-3,TRBV11-2,AVSPGGRTSGDSDTQY
TRBJ2-5,TRBV18,ASSPPTGAGETQY
TRBJ2-7,TRBV29-1,SVSGGTGRNEQY
TRBJ1-1,TRBV6-5,ASSYGTGSTEAF
TRBJ1-1,TRBV7-9,ASRPGTGNPEAF
TRBJ2-7,TRBV28,ASSPPGQGYYEQY
TRBJ2-3,TRBV5-1,ASRMEFATTDTQY
TRBJ2-5,TRBV30,AWSMTSGQETQY
TRBJ2-2,TRBV2,ASGDRGYTGELF
TRBJ2-3,TRBV4-1,ASSPAPGGADTQY
TRBJ2-7,TRBV7-3,ASSLQGASLHEQY
TRBJ2-2,TRBV7-8,ASTKDRANTGELF